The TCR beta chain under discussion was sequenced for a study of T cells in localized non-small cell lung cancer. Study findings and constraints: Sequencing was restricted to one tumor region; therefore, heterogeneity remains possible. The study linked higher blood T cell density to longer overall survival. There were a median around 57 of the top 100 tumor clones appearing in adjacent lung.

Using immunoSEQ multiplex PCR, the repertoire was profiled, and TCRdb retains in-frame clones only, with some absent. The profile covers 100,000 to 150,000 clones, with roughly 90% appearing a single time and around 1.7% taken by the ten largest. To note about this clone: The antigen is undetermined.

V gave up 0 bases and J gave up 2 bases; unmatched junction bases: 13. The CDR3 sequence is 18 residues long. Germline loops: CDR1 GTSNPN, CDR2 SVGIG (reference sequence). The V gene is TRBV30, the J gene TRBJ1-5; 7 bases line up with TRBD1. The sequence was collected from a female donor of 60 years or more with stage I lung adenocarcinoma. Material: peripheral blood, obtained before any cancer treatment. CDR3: CAWSVTEGGQVRNQPQHF. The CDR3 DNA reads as TGTGCCTGGAGTGTAACCGAAGGGGGCCAAGTTCGCAATCAGCCCCAGCATTTT.